This TCR beta chain was obtained from a study of immune evolution from preneoplasia to lung adenocarcinoma. Study results and limitations: Top clone share appeared to fall from AAH through AIS, MIA, adenocarcinoma. Later-stage lesions seemingly showed higher T cell density and diversity than normal lung.

The assay was immunoSEQ multiplex PCR, and TCRdb's table has in-frame clones only and misses some. The sample has around 8,200 clones, approximately 75% seen once. V was cut by 0 bases and J by 13 bases, with 16 bases left in between. Germline loops: CDR1 SGDLS, CDR2 YYNGEE. The CDR3 is made up of 13 amino acids. Patient tissue came from resections in Japan or China, 2014–2017. Each case's diagnosis was confirmed by two pathologists on H&E. In the case of this clone: Its cognate antigen is unknown.

The chain uses TRBV9 and TRBJ1-2, with D uncertain. The source of this sequence is a person aged 55-80 years with lung adenocarcinoma. Sequenced: FFPE adjacent normal lung tissue. CDR3 coding DNA: TGTGCCAGCAGCGTAGCCGCCTCGGTCGTCCTCACCTTC. Protein: CASSVAASVVLTF.